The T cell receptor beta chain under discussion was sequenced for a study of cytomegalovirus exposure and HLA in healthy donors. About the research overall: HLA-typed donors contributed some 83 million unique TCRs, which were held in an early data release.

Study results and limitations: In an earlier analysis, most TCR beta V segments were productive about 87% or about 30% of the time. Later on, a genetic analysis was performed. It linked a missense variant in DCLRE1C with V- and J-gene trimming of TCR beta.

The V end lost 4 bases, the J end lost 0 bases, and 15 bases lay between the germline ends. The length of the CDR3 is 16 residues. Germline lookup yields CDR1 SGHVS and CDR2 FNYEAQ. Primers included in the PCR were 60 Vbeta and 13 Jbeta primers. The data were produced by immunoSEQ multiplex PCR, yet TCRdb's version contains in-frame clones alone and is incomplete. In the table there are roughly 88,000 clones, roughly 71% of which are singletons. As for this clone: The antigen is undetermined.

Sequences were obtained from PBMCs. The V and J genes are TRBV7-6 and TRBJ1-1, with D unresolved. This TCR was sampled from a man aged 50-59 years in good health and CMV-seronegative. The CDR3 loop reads CASSSEAVTMNTEAFF. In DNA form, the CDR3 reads TGTGCCAGCAGCTCAGAGGCAGTGACTATGAACACTGAAGCTTTCTTT. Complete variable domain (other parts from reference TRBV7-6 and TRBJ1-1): GAGVSQSPRYKVTKRGQDVALRCDPISGHVSLYWYRQALGQGPEFLTYFNYEAQQDKSGLPNDRFSAERPEGSISTLTIQRTEQRDSAMYRCASSSEAVTMNTEAFFGQGTRLTVV.